This TCR beta chain was documented in a study of response to subunit inactivated influenza vaccine. Whole-study findings and limits: The authors suggested that every seasonal influenza vaccination recruits few new T cells.

This clonotype has just a few counts. As yet, its antigen is unknown. One entry per CDR3 protein results from TCRdb running MiXCR on the RT-PCR reads. Among a few hundred thousand distinct CDR3 sequences listed, about a fifth were seen once. Germline CDR1 reads SGHNT; CDR2 reads YYREEE (reference sequence). V lost 0 bases, J lost 0 bases, and 10 bases lay in between. CDR3 size: 15 residues. Sequenced here: PBMCs from blood, sampled 21 months after vaccination. V and J are TRBV5-4 and TRBJ2-7; TRBD1 might be the D (7 bases). The receptor was derived from a man in his fifties or sixties who received an inactivated influenza vaccine. The CDR3 region is CASSLGGTVSYEQYF. The DNA of the CDR3 is TGTGCCAGCAGCTTGGGCGGGACAGTCTCCTACGAGCAGTACTTC.